The clone carrying this T cell receptor (beta chain) occurred many times. This CDR3 is 15 amino acids long. Trimming shortened V by 6 bases and J by 0 bases, and 15 bases separated the two germline ends. The germline V gene has CDR1 SNHLY and CDR2 FYNNEI. This sample is drawn from a study of T cells in Graves' hyperthyroidism and ophthalmopathy. Authors of the study amplified TCR beta CDR3 regions from RNA transcripts. HTBI primers were used for first-round RT-PCR of the TCR CDR3. TCRdb reprocessed the multiplex PCR reads with MiXCR, giving one entry per CDR3 protein. This table holds fewer than 700,000 distinct CDR3 sequences, 15% to 20% found once.

Sequenced: blood. The V gene is TRBV2, the J gene TRBJ2-7; the D gene is possibly TRBD1 (6 bases). This receptor was identified in a woman in her 30s with Graves' hyperthyroidism. CDR3 DNA sequence: TGTGCCAGCAGGACCTACAGGGCTAGCTCCTACGAGCAGTACTTC. It translates to CASRTYRASSYEQYF.